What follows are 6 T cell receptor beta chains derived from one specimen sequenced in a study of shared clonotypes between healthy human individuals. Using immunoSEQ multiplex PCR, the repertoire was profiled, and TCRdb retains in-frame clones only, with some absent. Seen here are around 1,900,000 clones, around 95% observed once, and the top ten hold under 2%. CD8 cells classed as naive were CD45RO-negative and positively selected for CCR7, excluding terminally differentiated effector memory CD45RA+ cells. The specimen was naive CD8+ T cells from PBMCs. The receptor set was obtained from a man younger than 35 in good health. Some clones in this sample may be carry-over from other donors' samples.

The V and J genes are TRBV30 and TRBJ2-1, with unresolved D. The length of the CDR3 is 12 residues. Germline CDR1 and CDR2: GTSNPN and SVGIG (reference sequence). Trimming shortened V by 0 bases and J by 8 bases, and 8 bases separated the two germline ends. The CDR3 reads CAWSVSSHEQFF. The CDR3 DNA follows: TGTGCCTGGAGTGTATCTAGTCATGAGCAGTTCTTC.

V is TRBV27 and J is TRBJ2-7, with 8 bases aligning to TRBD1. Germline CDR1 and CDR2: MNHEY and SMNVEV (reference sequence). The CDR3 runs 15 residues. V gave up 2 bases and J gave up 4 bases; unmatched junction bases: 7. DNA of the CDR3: TGTGCCAGCAGTTTACGGGGGCGGACAGGGTACGAGCAGTACTTC. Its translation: CASSLRGRTGYEQYF.

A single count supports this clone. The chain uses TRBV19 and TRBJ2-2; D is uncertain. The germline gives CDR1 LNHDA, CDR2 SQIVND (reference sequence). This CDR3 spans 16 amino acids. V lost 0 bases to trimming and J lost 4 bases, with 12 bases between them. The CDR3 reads CASSIDARFSTGELFF. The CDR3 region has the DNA TGTGCCAGTAGTATAGATGCTAGGTTTTCCACCGGGGAGCTGTTTTTT.

CDR3: CASSRALVSEQYGYTF. The CDR3 bases are TGTGCCAGCAGCAGGGCGTTGGTCAGTGAGCAATATGGCTACACCTTC. The chain is built from TRBV7-9 and TRBJ1-2, with unresolved D. Trimming took off 5 bases at V and 5 bases at J, with 21 bases between the two ends. Germline assignment: CDR1 SEHNR and CDR2 FQNEAQ (reference sequence). This CDR3 has 16 amino acids. The whole variable domain, remainder taken from reference TRBV7-9 and TRBJ1-2, is DTGVSQNPRHKITKRGQNVTFRCDPISEHNRLYWYRQTLGQGPEFLTYFQNEAQLEKSRLLSDRFSAERPKGSFSTLEIQRTEQGDSAMYLCASSRALVSEQYGYTFGSGTRLTVV.

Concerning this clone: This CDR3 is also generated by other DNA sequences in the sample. The CDR3 DNA follows: TGTGCCAGCAGTTTAAGAGGGCCCGGGGAGCTGTTTTTT. It translates to CASSLRGPGELFF. This chain links TRBV27 with TRBJ2-2, with TRBD2 as a possible D gene (5 bases). This CDR3 comprises 13 residues. Trimming stripped 2 bases from V and 6 bases from J, with 7 bases between. Per the germline V gene, CDR1 is MNHEY and CDR2 is SMNVEV (reference sequence).

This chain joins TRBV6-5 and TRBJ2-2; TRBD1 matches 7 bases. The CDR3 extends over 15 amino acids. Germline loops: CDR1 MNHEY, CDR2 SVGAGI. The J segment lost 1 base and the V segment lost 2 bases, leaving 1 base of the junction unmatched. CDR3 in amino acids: CASSYGQENTGELFF. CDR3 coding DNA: TGTGCCAGCAGTTACGGACAGGAGAACACCGGGGAGCTGTTTTTT.